This T cell receptor (beta chain) appears in the sequencing data of a study of cytomegalovirus exposure and HLA in healthy donors. Study-wide results and limits: Confirmation in vitro established that a few CMV-associated chains were specific for CMV antigens. There were around 160 TCR beta chains listed as cytomegalovirus-associated. Looking again later, the authors saw that most CMV-associated TCR beta chains seemed HLA-restricted.

Concerning this clone: Antigen unknown.

In the PCR, 60 Vbeta and 13 Jbeta primers were used. In the original analysis: Among the unique TCR beta chains that a later analysis counted, about 81 million in all, some 10 million were shared. The method was immunoSEQ multiplex PCR; TCRdb's version includes in-frame clones alone and lacks a portion of them. D and trimming were read from the DNA, whereas the V and J calls and clone size are those reported in that table. The sample lists 85,000 to 100,000 clones, 86% occurring once. The origin of this receptor is a man in his thirties or forties in good health and CMV-seropositive. Sequenced material: PBMCs.

The CDR3 is CSVGLAATYNEQFF. DNA of the CDR3: TGCAGCGTTGGGCTAGCGGCCACCTACAATGAGCAGTTCTTC. The chain couples TRBV29-1 to TRBJ2-1; 7 bases align to TRBD2. The CDR3 runs 14 residues. Germline V lookup: CDR1 SQVTM, CDR2 ANQGSEA. Germline trimming cut 4 bases from V and 2 bases from J; bases unmatched to any gene: 5.